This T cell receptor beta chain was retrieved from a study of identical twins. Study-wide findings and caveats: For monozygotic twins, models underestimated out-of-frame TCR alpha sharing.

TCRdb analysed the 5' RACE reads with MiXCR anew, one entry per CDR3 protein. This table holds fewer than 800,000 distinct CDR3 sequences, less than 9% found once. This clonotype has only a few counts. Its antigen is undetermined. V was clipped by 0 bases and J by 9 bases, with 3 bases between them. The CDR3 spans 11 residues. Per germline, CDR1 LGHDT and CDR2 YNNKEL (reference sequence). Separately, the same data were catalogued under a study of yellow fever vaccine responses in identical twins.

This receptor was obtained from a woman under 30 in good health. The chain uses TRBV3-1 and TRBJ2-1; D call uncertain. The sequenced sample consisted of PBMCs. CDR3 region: CASSQDAEQFF. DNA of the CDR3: TGTGCCAGCAGCCAAGATGCTGAGCAGTTCTTC.